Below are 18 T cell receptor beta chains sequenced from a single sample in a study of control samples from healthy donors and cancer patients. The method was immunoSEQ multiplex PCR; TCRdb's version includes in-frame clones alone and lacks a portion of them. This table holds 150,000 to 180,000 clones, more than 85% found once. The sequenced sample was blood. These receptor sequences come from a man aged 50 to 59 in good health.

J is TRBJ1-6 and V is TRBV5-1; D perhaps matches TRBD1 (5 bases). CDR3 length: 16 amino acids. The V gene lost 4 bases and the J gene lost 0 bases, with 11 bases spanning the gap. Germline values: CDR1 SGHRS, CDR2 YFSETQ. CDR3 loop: CASSVSDSSYNSPLHF. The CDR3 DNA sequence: TGCGCCAGCAGCGTATCCGACAGCTCCTATAATTCACCCCTCCACTTT.

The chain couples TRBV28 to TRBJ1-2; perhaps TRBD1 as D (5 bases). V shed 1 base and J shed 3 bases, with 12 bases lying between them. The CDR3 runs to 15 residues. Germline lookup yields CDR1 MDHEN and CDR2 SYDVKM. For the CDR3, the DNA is TGTGCCAGCAGTTTATTATGGGGGGGAGACTATGGCTACACCTTC. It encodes CASSLLWGGDYGYTF.

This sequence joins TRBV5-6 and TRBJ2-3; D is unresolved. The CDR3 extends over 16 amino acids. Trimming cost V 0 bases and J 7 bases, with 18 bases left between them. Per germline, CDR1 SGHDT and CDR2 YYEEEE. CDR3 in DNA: TGTGCCAGCAGCTTGGCCGGAGACATGGTGGTGTATACGCAGTATTTT. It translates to CASSLAGDMVVYTQYF.

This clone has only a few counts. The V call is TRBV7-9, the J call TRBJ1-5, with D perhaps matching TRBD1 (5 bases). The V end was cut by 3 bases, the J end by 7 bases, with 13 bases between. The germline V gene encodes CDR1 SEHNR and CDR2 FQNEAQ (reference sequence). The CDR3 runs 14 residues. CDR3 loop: CASSFGGDGQPQHF. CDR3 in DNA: TGTGCCAGCAGCTTCGGGGGGGATGGACAGCCCCAGCATTTT.

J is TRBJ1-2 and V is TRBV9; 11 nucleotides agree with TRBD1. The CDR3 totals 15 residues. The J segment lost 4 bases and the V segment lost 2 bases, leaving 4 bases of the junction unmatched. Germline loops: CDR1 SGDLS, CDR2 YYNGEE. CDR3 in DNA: TGTGCCAGCAGCGTCGGACAGGGGGCAACCTATGGCTACACCTTC. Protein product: CASSVGQGATYGYTF. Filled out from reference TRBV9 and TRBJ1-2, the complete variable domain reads DSGVTQTPKHLITATGQRVTLRCSPRSGDLSVYWYQQSLDQGLQFLIQYYNGEERAKGNILERFSAQQFPDLHSELNLSSLELGDSALYFCASSVGQGATYGYTFGSGTRLTVV.

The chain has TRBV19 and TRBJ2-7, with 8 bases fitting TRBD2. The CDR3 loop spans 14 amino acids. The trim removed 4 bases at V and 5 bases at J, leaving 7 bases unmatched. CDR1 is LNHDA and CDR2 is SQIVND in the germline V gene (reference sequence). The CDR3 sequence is CASSRSGLANEQYF. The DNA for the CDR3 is TGTGCCAGTAGTAGATCCGGACTAGCCAACGAGCAGTACTTC.

The DNA for the CDR3 is TGTGCCAGCATAAGCTACAGCTCCTACGAGCAGTACTTC. This encodes CASISYSSYEQYF. The chain joins TRBV28 to TRBJ2-7; no definite D call. Trimming stripped 7 bases from V and 0 bases from J, with 10 bases between. CDR1 and CDR2 (germline): MDHEN, SYDVKM. The CDR3 extends over 13 amino acids.

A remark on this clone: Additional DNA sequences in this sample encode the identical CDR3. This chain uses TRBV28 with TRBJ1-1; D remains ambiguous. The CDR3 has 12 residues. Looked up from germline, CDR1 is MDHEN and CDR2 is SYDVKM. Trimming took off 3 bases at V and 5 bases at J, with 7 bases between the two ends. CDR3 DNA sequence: TGTGCCAGCAGTTTGGAAAGGACTGAAGCTTTCTTT. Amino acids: CASSLERTEAFF.

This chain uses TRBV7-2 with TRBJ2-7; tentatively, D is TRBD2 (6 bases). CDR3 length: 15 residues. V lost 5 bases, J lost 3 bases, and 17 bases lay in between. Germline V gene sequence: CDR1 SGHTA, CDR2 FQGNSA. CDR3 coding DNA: TGTGCCAGCAGCCCCGTAGCGGTTCCATACTACGAGCAGTACTTC. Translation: CASSPVAVPYYEQYF. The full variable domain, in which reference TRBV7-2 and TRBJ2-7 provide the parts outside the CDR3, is GAGVSQSPSNKVTEKGKDVELRCDPISGHTALYWYRQSLGQGLEFLIYFQGNSAPDKSGLPSDRFSAERTGGSVSTLTIQRTQQEDSAVYLCASSPVAVPYYEQYFGPGTRLTVT.

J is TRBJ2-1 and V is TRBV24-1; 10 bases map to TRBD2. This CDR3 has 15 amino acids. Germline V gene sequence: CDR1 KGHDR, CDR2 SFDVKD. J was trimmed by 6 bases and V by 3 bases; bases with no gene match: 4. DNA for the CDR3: TGTGCCACCAGTGATCAGCGGGAGGGCCGCAATGAGCAGTTCTTC. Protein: CATSDQREGRNEQFF.

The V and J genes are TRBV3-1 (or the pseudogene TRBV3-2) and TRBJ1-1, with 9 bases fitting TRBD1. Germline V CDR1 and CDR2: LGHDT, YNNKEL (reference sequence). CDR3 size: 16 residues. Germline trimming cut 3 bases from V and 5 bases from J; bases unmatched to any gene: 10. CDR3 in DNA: TGTGCCAGCAGCCAGGGGGGAGGACAGGGGAGAACTGAAGCTTTCTTT. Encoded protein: CASSQGGGQGRTEAFF.

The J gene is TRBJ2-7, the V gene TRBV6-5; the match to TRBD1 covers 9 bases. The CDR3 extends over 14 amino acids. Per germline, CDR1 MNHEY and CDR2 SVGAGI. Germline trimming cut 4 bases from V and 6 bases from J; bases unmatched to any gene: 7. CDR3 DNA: TGTGCCAGCAGTTTTCACAGGGGGCTTGTCGAGCAGTACTTC. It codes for CASSFHRGLVEQYF.

CDR3 residues: CASSRDRVGNEKLFF. The DNA for the CDR3 is TGTGCCAGCAGCCGCGACAGGGTCGGAAATGAAAAACTGTTTTTT. The chain recombines TRBV11-2 with TRBJ1-4; 7 bases match TRBD1. The germline gives CDR1 SGHAT, CDR2 FQNNGV. V gave up 5 bases and J gave up 5 bases; unmatched junction bases: 8. The CDR3 consists of 15 residues.

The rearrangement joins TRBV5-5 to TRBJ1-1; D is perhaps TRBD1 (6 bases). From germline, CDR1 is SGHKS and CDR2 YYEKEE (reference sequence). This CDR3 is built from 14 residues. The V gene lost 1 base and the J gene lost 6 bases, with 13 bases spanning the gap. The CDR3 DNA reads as TGTGCCAGCAGCTTGTTTACAGGGCAGGCTGAAGCTTTCTTT. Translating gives CASSLFTGQAEAFF. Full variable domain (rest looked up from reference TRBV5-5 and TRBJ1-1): DAGVTQSPTHLIKTRGQQVTLRCSPISGHKSVSWYQQVLGQGPQFIFQYYEKEERGRGNFPDRFSARQFPNYSSELNVNALLLGDSALYLCASSLFTGQAEAFFGQGTRLTVV.

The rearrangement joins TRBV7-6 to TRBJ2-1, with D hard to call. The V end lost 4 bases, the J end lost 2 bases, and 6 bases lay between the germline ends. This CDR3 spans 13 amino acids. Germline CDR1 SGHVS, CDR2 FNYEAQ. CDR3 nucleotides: TGTGCCAGCAGCTCCAGGACCTACAATGAGCAGTTCTTC. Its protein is CASSSRTYNEQFF.

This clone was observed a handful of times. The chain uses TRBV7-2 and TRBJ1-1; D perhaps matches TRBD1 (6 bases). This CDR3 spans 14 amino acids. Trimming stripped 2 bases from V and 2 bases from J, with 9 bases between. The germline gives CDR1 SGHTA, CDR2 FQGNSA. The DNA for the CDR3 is TGTGCCAGCAGCTTACAGGGGATCAACACTGAAGCTTTCTTT. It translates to CASSLQGINTEAFF.

The CDR3 here is CATRDGTYNEQFF. The CDR3 DNA is TGTGCCACCCGGGACGGAACTTACAATGAGCAGTTCTTC. The chain is built from TRBV10-3 and TRBJ2-1; D is tentatively TRBD1 or TRBD2 (5 bases each). Trimming shortened V by 10 bases and J by 4 bases, and 14 bases separated the two germline ends. Per the germline V gene, CDR1 is ENHRY and CDR2 is SYGVKD. The CDR3 loop spans 13 amino acids.

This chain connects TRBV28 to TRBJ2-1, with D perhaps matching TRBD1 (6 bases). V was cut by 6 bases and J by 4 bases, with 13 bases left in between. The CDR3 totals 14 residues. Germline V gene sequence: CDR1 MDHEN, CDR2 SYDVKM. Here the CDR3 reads CASSPSDRYNEQFF. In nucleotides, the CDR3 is TGTGCCAGCAGCCCCTCGGACAGATACAATGAGCAGTTCTTC.